What follows are 25 T cell receptor beta chains derived from one specimen sequenced in a study of OX40 agonist ivuxolimab in advanced cancers. Only in-frame clones appear in the TCRdb table, and some are missing; sequencing was by immunoSEQ multiplex PCR. This table has tens of thousands of clones, 84% appearing once. This material consisted of CD4+ or CD8+ T cells sorted from blood, taken in a trial of the OX40 agonist ivuxolimab. These receptors came from an adult with an advanced solid tumor such as melanoma, head and neck, liver or kidney cancer.

This clone was seen just once. The rearrangement links TRBV4-3 to TRBJ2-5, with 8 bases fitting TRBD1. With V trimmed by 6 bases and J by 2 bases, 8 bases remained unmatched. In germline, CDR1 is LGHNA, CDR2 YSLEER. The CDR3 is 15 residues long. The CDR3 region is CASSQSWDRQETQYF. The CDR3, as DNA: TGCGCCAGCAGTCAAAGTTGGGACAGGCAAGAGACCCAGTACTTC.

The rearrangement links TRBV4-2 to TRBJ2-1, with unresolved D. CDR1 and CDR2 (germline): LGHNA, YNFKEQ. The CDR3 contains 15 residues. Trimming took off 0 bases at V and 3 bases at J, with 9 bases between the two ends. CDR3 coding DNA: TGTGCCAGCAGCCAAGATAATGGCAACTACAATGAGCAGTTCTTC. Its translation is CASSQDNGNYNEQFF.

This sequence joins TRBV6-1 and TRBJ1-1; D unresolved. There are 11 residues in the CDR3. From germline, CDR1 is MNHNS and CDR2 SASEGT. V was clipped by 10 bases and J by 4 bases, with 10 bases between them. The CDR3 DNA follows: TGTGCCATCCGGGTTGGCACTGAAGCTTTCTTT. Translation: CAIRVGTEAFF.

V gene TRBV29-1 combines with J gene TRBJ2-3; 7 positions match TRBD2. V lost 7 bases and J lost 0; bases outside the gene matches: 7. Germline values: CDR1 SQVTM, CDR2 ANQGSEA. This CDR3 is 14 amino acids long. The CDR3 is CSGEGPSSTDTQYF. CDR3 sequence (DNA): TGCAGCGGGGAGGGACCCTCTAGCACAGATACGCAGTATTTT.

On this clone itself: At one of its ends the junction is not consistent with the germline gene, which may arise from a read error. The same CDR3 arises from other DNA sequences in this sample as well. The rearrangement links TRBV18 to TRBJ1-4, with 8 bases lining up with TRBD1. In germline, CDR1 is KGHSH, CDR2 LQKENI. CDR3 size: 15 residues. CDR3 in amino acids: CASSPGQATGEKLFF. The CDR3 DNA follows: TGTGCCAGTTCACCGGGACAGGCGACTGGGGAAAAACTGTTTTTT.

This chain connects TRBV7-9 to TRBJ2-3; no firm D call. The CDR3 totals 14 residues. In germline, CDR1 is SEHNR, CDR2 FQNEAQ (reference sequence). Trimming removed 3 bases at V and 0 bases at J, with 7 bases between. CDR3 nucleotide sequence: TGTGCCAGCAGCTTGGGGTTGAGCACAGATACGCAGTATTTT. This encodes CASSLGLSTDTQYF.

The chain recombines TRBV7-6 with TRBJ2-7; 12 nucleotides agree with TRBD2. The CDR3 has 18 amino acids. V lost 5 bases to trimming and J lost 3 bases; unmatched junction nucleotides: 14. Germline lookup yields CDR1 SGHVS and CDR2 FNYEAQ. The CDR3 coding sequence is TGTGCCAGCAGCCCCGGGACAGGGATGACTAGCGGGGGCTACGAGCAGTACTTC. Protein product: CASSPGTGMTSGGYEQYF.

The chain employs TRBV7-9 and TRBJ2-5; D assignment may be TRBD1 or TRBD2 (5 bases each). The CDR3 is 14 amino acids. Germline assignment: CDR1 SEHNR and CDR2 FQNEAQ (reference sequence). The V end lost 5 bases, the J end lost 0 bases, and 10 bases lay between the germline ends. The CDR3 region is CASSMGRNQETQYF. The CDR3 region has the DNA TGTGCCAGCAGCATGGGACGAAACCAAGAGACCCAGTACTTC.

This chain joins TRBV7-2 and TRBJ1-2; D may be TRBD1 (6 bases). The CDR3 spans 16 residues. The V end lost 0 bases, the J end lost 5 bases, and 16 bases lay between the germline ends. Germline V gene lookup returns CDR1 SGHTA and CDR2 FQGNSA. The CDR3 nucleotides read TGTGCCAGCAGCTTAGCCGGAGGACAGTCTCAGTATGGCTACACCTTC. Encoded protein: CASSLAGGQSQYGYTF.

The gene calls are TRBV5-1 and TRBJ2-3; 8 bases map to TRBD1. The CDR3 consists of 14 residues. Germline assignment: CDR1 SGHRS and CDR2 YFSETQ. V gave up 2 bases and J gave up 4 bases; unmatched junction bases: 3. DNA for the CDR3: TGCGCCAGCAGCTTAAAACAGGGGGCAGATACGCAGTATTTT. Translation gives CASSLKQGADTQYF.

V gene TRBV5-6 combines with J gene TRBJ1-2; possibly TRBD1 for D (5 bases). The CDR3 consists of 14 residues. V lost 4 bases and J 4 bases, leaving 14 bases between the germline ends. Germline values: CDR1 SGHDT, CDR2 YYEEEE. Here the CDR3 DNA reads TGTGCCAGCAGCAGTGCCGGGACCTCCTATGGCTACACCTTC. Translated, it gives CASSSAGTSYGYTF. Full variable domain (remainder filled in from reference TRBV5-6 and TRBJ1-2): DAGVTQSPTHLIKTRGQQVTLRCSPKSGHDTVSWYQQALGQGPQFIFQYYEEEERQRGNFPDRFSGHQFPNYSSELNVNALLLGDSALYLCASSSAGTSYGYTFGSGTRLTVV.

This clone came up a few times. This chain connects TRBV27 to TRBJ1-1; a possible D gene is TRBD1 (6 bases). Trimming removed 2 bases at V and 10 bases at J, with 26 bases between. Germline V gene lookup returns CDR1 MNHEY and CDR2 SMNVEV (reference sequence). CDR3 length: 17 amino acids. The CDR3 DNA sequence: TGTGCCAGCAGTTTAAGGGGGGTTGAGGGGCTGACACTGACAGCTTTCTTT. This translates into CASSLRGVEGLTLTAFF.

V usage is TRBV19 and J usage is TRBJ1-1; 7 bases map to TRBD1. The CDR3 length is 16 residues. The V gene end was trimmed by 6 bases and the J gene end by 4 bases; junction bases not matched to a gene: 14. CDR1 and CDR2 (germline): LNHDA, SQIVND (reference sequence). The CDR3 spells CASSPGQSAPFTEAFF. The CDR3 DNA reads as TGTGCCAGTAGCCCGGGACAGAGCGCCCCTTTCACTGAAGCTTTCTTT.

V gene TRBV7-2 combines with J gene TRBJ2-3; 11 nucleotides align to TRBD2. Germline V CDR1 and CDR2: SGHTA, FQGNSA. This CDR3 region has 16 residues. V dropped 5 bases and J dropped 6; count of bases not matched to a gene: 10. In DNA, the CDR3 is TGTGCCAGCAGCGTTTCACTAGCGGGAGCCCGGGATACGCAGTATTTT. This translates into CASSVSLAGARDTQYF.

This clone was observed a single time. CDR3 sequence reads: CASSIGLLGNQPQHF. The CDR3 DNA reads as TGTGCCAGTAGTATAGGGTTACTCGGCAATCAGCCCCAGCATTTT. The chain links TRBV19 to TRBJ1-5; no clear D gene. The CDR3 consists of 15 residues. CDR1 and CDR2 (germline): LNHDA, SQIVND (reference sequence). The V and J ends lost 1 base and 2 bases respectively, with 9 bases between them.

J is TRBJ2-1 and V is TRBV7-9, with D possibly TRBD1 on 6 matching bases. The CDR3 totals 13 residues. V lost 7 bases and J 10 bases, leaving 17 bases between the germline ends. The germline gives CDR1 SEHNR, CDR2 FQNEAQ (reference sequence). CDR3 sequence (DNA): TGTGCCAGCAAACAGGGTACAGGGAGCGAGCAGTTCTTC. Amino acids: CASKQGTGSEQFF.

V and J are TRBV7-8 and TRBJ2-6; TRBD1 or TRBD2 may be the D gene (5 bases each). CDR1 and CDR2 from the germline V gene are SGHVS and FQNEAQ. Trimming removed 5 bases from V and 2 bases from J, with 16 bases in between. The CDR3 extends over 17 amino acids. DNA for the CDR3: TGTGCCAGCAGCCCAAATGCGCAGGGAGCTGGGGCCAACGTCCTGACTTTC. It is translated as CASSPNAQGAGANVLTF.

This chain joins TRBV27 and TRBJ2-7, with 9 bases fitting TRBD2. Looked up from germline, CDR1 is MNHEY and CDR2 is SMNVEV (reference sequence). The trim removed 3 bases at V and 8 bases at J, leaving 8 bases unmatched. The CDR3 spans 14 residues. CDR3 DNA: TGTGCCAGCAGTTTTCTAGCGGGAAAACCTCAGCAGTACTTC. Protein product: CASSFLAGKPQQYF.

This clone was counted a single time. This chain links TRBV19 with TRBJ2-3; TRBD1 matches 11 bases. Germline-derived CDR1 and CDR2 are LNHDA and SQIVND (reference sequence). V lost 9 bases and J lost 6; bases outside the gene matches: 5. CDR3 size: 13 residues. CDR3 protein: CASRDRGSDTQYF. DNA for the CDR3: TGTGCCAGCCGGGACAGGGGGTCGGATACGCAGTATTTT.

The chain combines TRBV5-6 with TRBJ2-2; 11 positions agree with TRBD1. Germline V lookup: CDR1 SGHDT, CDR2 YYEEEE. Unmatched junction bases numbered 1, after V lost 2 bases and J lost 4 bases. This CDR3 contains 15 residues. CDR3 region: CASSFGTGGTGELFF. The CDR3 region has the DNA TGTGCCAGCAGCTTTGGGACAGGGGGCACCGGGGAGCTGTTTTTT.

The table lists this clone with a count of one. Its ends do not fully match the called genes, so a read error is possible. The gene calls are TRBV10-3 and TRBJ1-2, with unresolved D. Per the germline V gene, CDR1 is ENHRY and CDR2 is SYGVKD. CDR3 length equals 18 residues. As DNA, the CDR3 is TGTGCCATCAGTGAGCCAATATCTGGCGCGTTCTTATCCTATGGCCACACCTTC. Protein product: CAISEPISGAFLSYGHTF.

J is TRBJ1-1 and V is TRBV10-1; weak D call: TRBD1 (5 bases). Trimming shortened V by 0 bases and J by 1 base, and 12 bases separated the two germline ends. Germline CDR1 reads WNHNN; CDR2 reads SYGVQD (reference sequence). This CDR3 is 16 amino acids long. The DNA for the CDR3 is TGCGCCAGCAGTGAGTCTGGGGGACGGGAGAACACTGAAGCTTTCTTT. This translates into CASSESGGRENTEAFF.

The chain uses TRBV6-1 and TRBJ1-3, with 9 bases identical to TRBD1. J lost 6 bases, V lost 4 bases, and 10 bases had no gene match. This CDR3 spans 16 amino acids. Germline assignment: CDR1 MNHNS and CDR2 SASEGT. CDR3 residues: CASSGGVQGALNTIYF. In DNA form, the CDR3 reads TGTGCCAGCAGTGGCGGCGTACAGGGGGCCTTAAACACCATATATTTT.

This clone turned up a few times. This chain connects TRBV4-3 to TRBJ1-4; D remains ambiguous. Trimming stripped 0 bases from V and 5 bases from J, with 4 bases between. Germline loops: CDR1 LGHNA, CDR2 YSLEER. CDR3 length equals 13 residues. In DNA, the CDR3 is TGCGCCAGCAGCCAAGAGCCAAATGAAAAACTGTTTTTT. Protein product: CASSQEPNEKLFF.

This clone was counted once. This chain connects TRBV7-8 to TRBJ2-7; D is ambiguous. The CDR3 covers 16 residues. CDR1 and CDR2 from the germline V gene are SGHVS and FQNEAQ. Trimming cost V 2 bases and J 0 bases, with 14 bases left between them. The CDR3 DNA sequence: TGTGCCAGCAGCTTACTGGCGATCGGAAACTCCTACGAGCAGTACTTC. This encodes CASSLLAIGNSYEQYF.